A selection of T cell receptor beta chains follows, all from one sample in a study of cytomegalovirus exposure and HLA in healthy donors. Assay used: immunoSEQ multiplex PCR; TCRdb lists only in-frame clones, some missing. The sample has approximately 150,000 clones, 80% seen once. The sequenced sample was PBMCs. The receptors were sampled from a woman in her thirties in good health and CMV-seronegative. Both conserved end residues are part of each CDR3. Each record gives: CDR3 length, J gene, V gene, clone size, CDR3 protein. A clone size is listed for some rows: how often the clone was seen (once, few, many), or a class if it is expanded.

>15|TRBJ2-5|TRBV5-1|.
CASSFSGGGPEAQYF
>13|TRBJ1-2|TRBV30|.
CAWSSNSYYGYTF
>13|TRBJ2-1|TRBV7-3|.
CASSARGRNEQFF
>14|TRBJ2-7|TRBV30|few
CAWSQGTEWARQYF
>16|TRBJ1-2|TRBV4-3|few
CASSQDLTGVDYGYTF
>12|TRBJ2-7|TRBV11-2|.
CASSFTGFEQYF
>17|TRBJ2-1|TRBV7-6|.
CASSSGLVSGVDNEQFF
>11|TRBJ1-2|TRBV29-1|.
CSVVRGNGYTF
>17|TRBJ2-2|TRBV4-3|.
CASSQYLGGANTGELFF
>15|TRBJ1-2|TRBV6-6|.
CASSTPGAPNYGYTF
>13|TRBJ1-2|TRBV28|.
CASSADRAVGYTF
>17|TRBJ2-5|TRBV7-9|.
CASSSLDSKAFQETQYF
>14|TRBJ1-5|TRBV30|.
CAWSVGVGNQPQHF
>14|TRBJ2-7|TRBV11-2|.
CASSLVGNHYEQYF
>14|TRBJ2-4|TRBV7-9|.
CASSFDRGKNIQYF
>16|TRBJ2-7|TRBV30|.
CAWRGGSSFRPYEQYF
>15|TRBJ1-1|TRBV14|.
CASSQGSAGNTEAFF
>14|TRBJ1-1|TRBV19|.
CATSAGTGVTEAFF
>15|TRBJ1-2|TRBV7-9|.
CSSSPSGTEEYGYTF
>12|TRBJ2-2|TRBV29-1|.
CSAKGVAGELFF
>14|TRBJ2-1|TRBV2|.
CARGLGAGGNEQFF
>14|TRBJ1-5|TRBV30|.
CAWSVPRSNQPQHF
>13|TRBJ1-1|TRBV30|few
CAWSVFGGGGAFF
>16|TRBJ2-3|TRBV11-2|.
CASSFRGGGVTDTQYF
>12|TRBJ2-3|TRBV18|.
CASSDQGNTQYF